This is a list of T cell receptor beta chains from one sample in a study of control samples from healthy donors and cancer patients. TCRdb keeps only in-frame clones here, not all; method: immunoSEQ multiplex PCR. The table records about 140,000 clones, 88% of them present only once. Sequenced: blood. These receptors were taken from a woman aged 25-40 years in good health. CDR3s include the opening cysteine and the closing phenylalanine or tryptophan.

15 | TRBV6-5 | CASSRNTGLPYEQYF
14 | TRBV6-1 | CASSENLLPEKLFF
14 | TRBV6-6 | CASSYWQGANEQFF
16 | TRBV19 | CASSIVPGGYTGELFF
15 | TRBV30 | CAWSEDPWGRNGYTF
15 | TRBV14 | CASSPMTSGSYEQYF
16 | TRBV11-1 | CASSVLSGSSYNEQFF
15 | TRBV7-8 | CASSPRGGVNNEQFF
12 | TRBV30 | CAWDSGTYEQYF
13 | TRBV5-8 | CASSRDTDQPQHF
16 | TRBV10-1 | CASSGPGQLSNTEAFF